Shown below are 16 T cell receptor beta chains from a single sample sequenced in a study of T cells in Graves' hyperthyroidism and ophthalmopathy. The investigators amplified TCR beta CDR3 regions from RNA transcripts. The HTBI set primed first-round TCR CDR3 RT-PCR. TCRdb re-analysed the multiplex PCR reads in MiXCR, keeping a single row per CDR3 protein. This sample yields about 420,000 distinct CDR3 sequences, of which around 14% are seen a single time; roughly an eighth belongs to the top ten. The sequenced material came from blood. The receptor set was obtained from a woman aged 18-30 years with Graves' hyperthyroidism.

This clonotype has only a few counts. The genes are TRBV28 and TRBJ1-5, with a weak D call TRBD1 (5 bases). The germline V gene has CDR1 MDHEN and CDR2 SYDVKM. This CDR3 is 15 amino acids long. V dropped 7 bases and J dropped 2 bases, with 15 bases sitting between them. The CDR3 is CASTLLGDGNQPQHF. The CDR3 nucleotides read TGTGCCAGCACCCTACTAGGGGACGGCAATCAGCCCCAGCATTTT.

This clonotype was observed many times. The rearrangement joins TRBV11-2 to TRBJ1-4, with no clear D. The V end was cut by 5 bases, the J end by 0 bases, with 19 bases between. Per germline, CDR1 SGHAT and CDR2 FQNNGV. The CDR3 has 18 residues. DNA of the CDR3: TGTGCCAGCAGCCCATTTGGCCTAAACGCTGCAACTAATGAAAAACTGTTTTTT. It yields the protein CASSPFGLNAATNEKLFF.

This clonotype was seen a handful of times. The chain is built from TRBV6-4 and TRBJ2-1, with D perhaps matching TRBD2 (5 bases). The CDR3 has 13 residues. V was shortened by 6 bases and J by 9 bases, with 15 bases between the two germline ends. Germline CDR1 and CDR2: MRHNA and SNTAGT. The CDR3 DNA follows: TGTGCCAGCAGCGGTACTAGTTTCAGTGAGCAGTTCTTC. The encoded protein is CASSGTSFSEQFF.

The chain combines TRBV7-6 with TRBJ2-1; 9 bases map to TRBD2. Germline V CDR1 and CDR2: SGHVS, FNYEAQ. V was clipped by 2 bases and J by 5 bases; unmatched bases: 4. The CDR3 spans 15 residues. The CDR3 here is CASSLRAGGDNEQFF. The CDR3 nucleotides read TGTGCCAGCAGCTTAAGAGCGGGGGGCGACAATGAGCAGTTCTTC.

Concerning this clonotype: This may stem from a read error, because a much larger clone lies one nucleotide away. CDR3 in DNA: TGTGCCAGCAGTTTAGCGCGGGTGACCCAGTACTTC. This translates into CASSLARVTQYF. V usage is TRBV12-3 or TRBV12-4 and J usage is TRBJ2-5; D perhaps matches TRBD2 (5 bases). V was shortened by 0 bases and J by 7 bases, with 6 bases between the two germline ends. The length of the CDR3 is 12 residues.

This clonotype was detected many times. The chain employs TRBV7-9 and TRBJ2-7; D might be TRBD1 (6 bases). V lost 9 bases to trimming and J lost 6 bases, with 18 bases between them. Germline values: CDR1 SEHNR, CDR2 FQNEAQ (reference sequence). The CDR3 has 13 residues. The CDR3 DNA follows: TGTGCCAGTCGGGACATCTCAGATTTCGAGCAGTACTTC. Its translation: CASRDISDFEQYF.

On this clonotype: This may come from a read error, since a much larger clone is one base off. The V and J genes are TRBV28 and TRBJ2-7, with 10 bases identical to TRBD2. This CDR3 spans 18 amino acids. Germline V gene lookup returns CDR1 MDHEN and CDR2 SYDVKM. V lost 6 bases, J lost 4 bases, and 18 bases stayed unmatched. CDR3 sequence: CASSPDDSSGRVQYEQYF. The CDR3 DNA follows: TGTGCCAGCAGCCCCGACGACTCTAGCGGGAGAGTTCAGTACGAGCAGTACTTC.

This clonotype was seen ten or more times. The chain combines TRBV5-6 with TRBJ2-3; the match to TRBD1 covers 8 bases. The trim removed 5 bases at V and 4 bases at J, leaving 9 bases unmatched. This CDR3 comprises 15 residues. Germline CDR1 and CDR2: SGHDT and YYEEEE. In nucleotides, the CDR3 is TGTGCCAGCAGTTCTCCAGGGGGCCCCCCAGATACGCAGTATTTT. Protein: CASSSPGGPPDTQYF.

This clonotype showed up many times. V usage is TRBV5-1 and J usage is TRBJ2-5, with TRBD1 identical over 9 bases. The CDR3 covers 14 residues. Germline CDR1 and CDR2: SGHRS and YFSETQ. The ends lost 1 base at V and 5 bases at J; junction bases unmatched: 3. CDR3: CASSLLDRGETQYF. The CDR3 DNA reads as TGCGCCAGCAGCTTGCTGGACAGGGGCGAGACCCAGTACTTC.

This clonotype has just a few counts. This sequence joins TRBV6-1 and TRBJ1-6; D gene ambiguous. This CDR3 comprises 12 residues. Trimming left V 7 bases short and J 10 bases short, with 11 bases between. Germline V gene data show CDR1 as MNHNS and CDR2 as SASEGT. CDR3 amino acids: CASNLQGSPLHF. The CDR3 nucleotides read TGTGCCAGCAACCTACAAGGCTCACCCCTCCACTTT.

This clonotype was detected many times. This chain joins TRBV2 and TRBJ1-2; D gene uncertain. Germline V lookup: CDR1 SNHLY, CDR2 FYNNEI. The CDR3 contains 12 residues. The V gene lost 3 bases and the J gene lost 6 bases, with 8 bases spanning the gap. The CDR3 is CASSETIDGYTF. CDR3 coding DNA: TGTGCCAGCAGTGAGACAATTGATGGCTACACCTTC. Full variable domain (outside the CDR3, taken from reference TRBV2 and TRBJ1-2): EPEVTQTPSHQVTQMGQEVILRCVPISNHLYFYWYRQILGQKVEFLVSFYNNEISEKSEIFDDQFSVERPDGSNFTLKIRSTKLEDSAMYFCASSETIDGYTFGSGTRLTVV.

In its sample, this clonotype was seen a few times. V and J are TRBV10-1 and TRBJ2-3; TRBD2 is a possible D gene (6 bases). The germline CDR1 and CDR2 sequences are WNHNN and SYGVQD (reference sequence). Trimming left V 8 bases short and J 2 bases short, with 11 bases between. This CDR3 has 13 amino acids. CDR3 DNA: TGCGCCAGCCGTGGGGGGATCACAGATACGCAGTATTTT. Translated, it gives CASRGGITDTQYF.

This clonotype was counted many times. The chain combines TRBV6-6 with TRBJ2-5; D is unclear. Trimming cost V 0 bases and J 4 bases, with 15 bases left between them. Germline V CDR1 and CDR2: MNHNY, SVGAGI (reference sequence). The CDR3 is 16 residues long. The CDR3 spells CASSYSTRSLGETQYF. DNA for the CDR3: TGTGCCAGCAGTTACTCGACGCGGTCCTTGGGAGAGACCCAGTACTTC.

This chain links TRBV7-9 with TRBJ1-2; D not certain. CDR1 is SEHNR, CDR2 FQNEAQ, per germline (reference sequence). Trimming took 0 bases from V and 7 from J, leaving 9 bases between them. This CDR3 contains 13 residues. The DNA of the CDR3 is TGTGCCAGCAGCTTAGCGGGCAGCGGTGGCTACACCTTC. The encoded protein is CASSLAGSGGYTF.

This clonotype was seen a few times. The chain combines TRBV25-1 with TRBJ1-5; D unclear. Germline CDR1 MGHDK, CDR2 SYGVNS. There are 14 residues in the CDR3. V lost 8 bases and J lost 0, with 11 bases in between. CDR3 DNA sequence: TGTGCCAGCCAAGATGCCAGTAGCAATCAGCCCCAGCATTTT. This sequence encodes CASQDASSNQPQHF. Looking up the rest from reference TRBV25-1 and TRBJ1-5 gives the full variable domain: EADIYQTPRYLVIGTGKKITLECSQTMGHDKMYWYQQDPGMELHLIHYSYGVNSTEKGDLSSESTVSRIRTEHFPLTLESARPSHTSQYLCASQDASSNQPQHFGDGTRLSIL.

In this sample, this clonotype turned up many times. The rearrangement links TRBV7-3 to TRBJ2-1, with 9 bases fitting TRBD1. Germline V gives CDR1 SGHTA, CDR2 FQGTGA. V was clipped by 5 bases and J by 5 bases; unmatched bases: 7. The CDR3 totals 15 residues. DNA for the CDR3: TGTGCCAGCAGCCGGGGACAGGGAGGCGACAATGAGCAGTTCTTC. It is translated as CASSRGQGGDNEQFF. Supplemented by reference TRBV7-3 and TRBJ2-1, the full variable domain reads GAGVSQTPSNKVTEKGKYVELRCDPISGHTALYWYRQSLGQGPEFLIYFQGTGAADDSGLPNDRFFAVRPEGSVSTLKIQRTERGDSAVYLCASSRGQGGDNEQFFGPGTRLTVL.